This T cell receptor (beta chain) comes out of a study of blood T cell repertoires in COVID-19. Produced via immunoSEQ multiplex PCR; TCRdb's table is partial and in-frame only. The table shows some 220,000 clones, with about 87% occurring only once. Trimming cost V 2 bases and J 1 base, with 5 bases left between them. The CDR3 contains 13 residues. Per germline, CDR1 MNHNY and CDR2 SVGAGI (reference sequence). What was sequenced was PBMCs or T cells enriched from blood (not recorded which). The receptor comes from a woman aged 25 to 39 who had recovered from COVID-19. The chain recombines TRBV6-6 with TRBJ2-5; no firm D call. As DNA, the CDR3 is TGTGCCAGCAGTTACAGCTCCCAAGAGACCCAGTACTTC. Translated: CASSYSSQETQYF.